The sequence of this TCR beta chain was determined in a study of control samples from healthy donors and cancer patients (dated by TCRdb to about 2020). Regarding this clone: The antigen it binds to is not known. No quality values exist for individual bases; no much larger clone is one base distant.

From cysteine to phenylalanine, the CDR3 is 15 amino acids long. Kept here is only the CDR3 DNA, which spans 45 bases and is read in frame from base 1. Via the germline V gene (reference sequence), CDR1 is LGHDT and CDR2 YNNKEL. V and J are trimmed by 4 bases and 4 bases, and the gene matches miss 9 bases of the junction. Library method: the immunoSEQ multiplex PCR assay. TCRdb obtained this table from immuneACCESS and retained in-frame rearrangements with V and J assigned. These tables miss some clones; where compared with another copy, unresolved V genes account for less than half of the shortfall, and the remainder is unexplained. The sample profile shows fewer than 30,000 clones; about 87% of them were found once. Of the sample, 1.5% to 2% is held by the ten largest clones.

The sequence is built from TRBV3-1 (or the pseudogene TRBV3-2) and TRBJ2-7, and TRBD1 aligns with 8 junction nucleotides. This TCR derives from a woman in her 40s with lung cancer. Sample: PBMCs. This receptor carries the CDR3 CASSLMDRAGYEQYF. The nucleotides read TGTGCCAGCAGCCTTATGGACAGGGCCGGATACGAGCAGTACTTC.